A selection of T cell receptor beta chains follows, all from one sample in a study of blood T cell repertoires in COVID-19. Clones were sequenced by immunoSEQ multiplex PCR, and TCRdb holds only the in-frame ones, with some missing. The table shows approximately 210,000 clones, with 80% to 90% occurring only once. Sequences were obtained from peripheral blood. Source of these receptors: a man aged 45-65 years with active or convalescent COVID-19. The CDR3 runs from the conserved cysteine through the conserved F or W. Each record gives: CDR3 length, D gene, clone size, V gene, J gene, CDR3 DNA, CDR3 protein. The D gene is left open where the match is weak. A row's size may be missing; if present it is once, few, many or a size class.

len: 15
d_gene: .
abundance: .
v_gene: TRBV9
j_gene: TRBJ2-4
CDR3nt: TGTGCCAGCAACCCTAGTGGAACCCCCCGGAACATTCAGTACTTC
CDR3aa: CASNPSGTPRNIQYF

len: 16
d_gene: .
abundance: .
v_gene: TRBV1
j_gene: TRBJ1-1
CDR3nt: TGCACCAGCAGCCAACTAAATCGGGGGAAGACGCCTGAAGCTTTCTTT
CDR3aa: CTSSQLNRGKTPEAFF

len: 14
d_gene: TRBD1
abundance: .
v_gene: TRBV18
j_gene: TRBJ2-7
CDR3nt: TGTGCCAGCTCACCGGTAGACAGGGCCCACGAGCAGTACTTC
CDR3aa: CASSPVDRAHEQYF

len: 15
d_gene: TRBD2
abundance: .
v_gene: TRBV7-9
j_gene: TRBJ2-7
CDR3nt: TGTGCCAGCAGCCCCCAAACTAGCGGGAGATACGAGCAGTACTTC
CDR3aa: CASSPQTSGRYEQYF

len: 14
d_gene: .
abundance: .
v_gene: TRBV19
j_gene: TRBJ1-1
CDR3nt: TGTGCCAGTAGTATTGACACGGCGATATCCGAAGCTTTCTTT
CDR3aa: CASSIDTAISEAFF

len: 14
d_gene: TRBD1
abundance: .
v_gene: TRBV29-1
j_gene: TRBJ2-2
CDR3nt: TGCAGCGTTGGACAGGGTACGCACACCGGGGAGCTGTTTTTT
CDR3aa: CSVGQGTHTGELFF

len: 17
d_gene: TRBD2
abundance: .
v_gene: TRBV5-1
j_gene: TRBJ2-5
CDR3nt: TGCGCCAGCAGCTTGATAAAAGGACTAGCGGGAGGCGAGACCCAGTACTTC
CDR3aa: CASSLIKGLAGGETQYF

len: 14
d_gene: .
abundance: .
v_gene: TRBV3-1/TRBV3-2
j_gene: TRBJ2-3
CDR3nt: TGTGCCAGCAGCCAAGATCTTATCGCAGATACGCAGTATTTT
CDR3aa: CASSQDLIADTQYF

len: 16
d_gene: TRBD2
abundance: .
v_gene: TRBV6-1
j_gene: TRBJ2-1
CDR3nt: TGTGCCAGCAGTGAAGGACTTAGCGGGGGTAACAATGAGCAGTTCTTC
CDR3aa: CASSEGLSGGNNEQFF

len: 14
d_gene: .
abundance: once
v_gene: TRBV7-2
j_gene: TRBJ2-5
CDR3nt: TGTGCCAGCAGCTTCAGTGGGGCACAAGAGACCCAGTACTTC
CDR3aa: CASSFSGAQETQYF

len: 15
d_gene: TRBD2
abundance: .
v_gene: TRBV7-9
j_gene: TRBJ2-3
CDR3nt: TGTGCCAGCAGCTTGGCGGGGGAAAGCACAGATACGCAGTATTTT
CDR3aa: CASSLAGESTDTQYF

len: 17
d_gene: TRBD2
abundance: .
v_gene: TRBV9
j_gene: TRBJ2-3
CDR3nt: TGTGCCAGCAGCCCCACTGGGACGGGGGGGTACACAGATACGCAGTATTTT
CDR3aa: CASSPTGTGGYTDTQYF

len: 14
d_gene: .
abundance: .
v_gene: TRBV9
j_gene: TRBJ1-1
CDR3nt: TGTGCCAGCAGCCTTCGCCCGGGAGGGGGTGAAGCTTTCTTT
CDR3aa: CASSLRPGGGEAFF

len: 17
d_gene: .
abundance: .
v_gene: TRBV28
j_gene: TRBJ1-2
CDR3nt: TGTGCCAGCACCCTTGGGGGCCTTGAGGCGGCAGACGGTGGTTACACCTTC
CDR3aa: CASTLGGLEAADGGYTF

len: 17
d_gene: TRBD1
abundance: .
v_gene: TRBV4-3
j_gene: TRBJ1-1
CDR3nt: TGCGCCAGCAGCCAAGAAGTGATTCAGGGGGCGAACACTGAAGCTTTCTTT
CDR3aa: CASSQEVIQGANTEAFF

len: 12
d_gene: TRBD1
abundance: .
v_gene: TRBV6-5
j_gene: TRBJ1-2
CDR3nt: TGTGCCAGCAGGGCCCAGGGGGGTGGCTACACCTTC
CDR3aa: CASRAQGGGYTF

len: 15
d_gene: .
abundance: .
v_gene: TRBV5-4
j_gene: TRBJ2-5
CDR3nt: TGTGCCAGCACTCCCGGGCGGGACAGAGAAGAGACCCAGTACTTC
CDR3aa: CASTPGRDREETQYF

len: 15
d_gene: .
abundance: few
v_gene: TRBV14
j_gene: TRBJ1-1
CDR3nt: TGTGCCAGCAGCCAAGATCCTCAAGGGGCCCCCCCCGCTTTCTTT
CDR3aa: CASSQDPQGAPPAFF

len: 14
d_gene: .
abundance: once
v_gene: TRBV6-5
j_gene: TRBJ1-1
CDR3nt: TGTGCCAGCACCCCCCGACAGGCGAACACTGAAGCTTTCTTT
CDR3aa: CASTPRQANTEAFF

len: 14
d_gene: .
abundance: many
v_gene: TRBV18
j_gene: TRBJ2-1
CDR3nt: TGTGCCAGCTCACCATACGACGGGAACAATGAGCAGTTCTTC
CDR3aa: CASSPYDGNNEQFF

len: 15
d_gene: .
abundance: .
v_gene: TRBV19
j_gene: TRBJ1-3
CDR3nt: TGTGCCAGTAGTATGACCCAGGGATCTGGAAACACCATATATTTT
CDR3aa: CASSMTQGSGNTIYF

len: 14
d_gene: TRBD1
abundance: once
v_gene: TRBV7-2
j_gene: TRBJ2-7
CDR3nt: TGTGCCAGCAGCTCTAGGACAGGGAAGGGCGAGCAGTACTTC
CDR3aa: CASSSRTGKGEQYF

len: 15
d_gene: .
abundance: .
v_gene: TRBV21-1
j_gene: TRBJ1-2
CDR3nt: TGTGCCAGCAGCGAAAAGCCGGTCAGGGTCCGTGGCTACACCTTC
CDR3aa: CASSEKPVRVRGYTF

len: 13
d_gene: .
abundance: .
v_gene: TRBV7-2
j_gene: TRBJ1-2
CDR3nt: TGTGCCAGCAGCTTCCCGGGGAGGGGTGGCTACACCTTC
CDR3aa: CASSFPGRGGYTF

len: 15
d_gene: TRBD2
abundance: few
v_gene: TRBV5-1
j_gene: TRBJ2-3
CDR3nt: TGCGCCAGCAGCTTGAGGGGACTAGACCCAGATACGCAGTATTTT
CDR3aa: CASSLRGLDPDTQYF

len: 11
d_gene: TRBD1
abundance: .
v_gene: TRBV5-1
j_gene: TRBJ1-2
CDR3nt: TGCGCCAGCAGCGCTGGACAGGGGTACCGCTTC
CDR3aa: CASSAGQGYRF

len: 12
d_gene: .
abundance: .
v_gene: TRBV30
j_gene: TRBJ2-3
CDR3nt: TGTGCCTGGAGTGTACAGTTGCTCCAGGTGTATTTT
CDR3aa: CAWSVQLLQVYF

len: 12
d_gene: TRBD1
abundance: .
v_gene: TRBV12-3/TRBV12-4
j_gene: TRBJ2-7
CDR3nt: TGTGCCTGCCGGGGACAGTACTACGAGCAGTACTTC
CDR3aa: CACRGQYYEQYF

len: 16
d_gene: TRBD2
abundance: .
v_gene: TRBV3-1/TRBV3-2
j_gene: TRBJ2-2
CDR3nt: TGTGCCAGCAGCCACACCGGGACTAGCAACACCGGGGAGCTGTTTTTT
CDR3aa: CASSHTGTSNTGELFF

len: 14
d_gene: .
abundance: .
v_gene: TRBV5-1
j_gene: TRBJ1-1
CDR3nt: TGCGCCAGCACCCCCCCAGGGCAGGTCACTGAAGCTTTCTTT
CDR3aa: CASTPPGQVTEAFF

len: 16
d_gene: TRBD2
abundance: few
v_gene: TRBV13
j_gene: TRBJ2-5
CDR3nt: TGTGCCAGCAGCTTAGGCCTGGCTAGCGGGCAAGAGACCCAGTACTTC
CDR3aa: CASSLGLASGQETQYF

len: 15
d_gene: .
abundance: .
v_gene: TRBV28
j_gene: TRBJ1-1
CDR3nt: TGTGCCAGCAGTTTATGGGGCAGGGCGAACACTGAAGCTTTCTTT
CDR3aa: CASSLWGRANTEAFF

len: 11
d_gene: .
abundance: .
v_gene: TRBV27
j_gene: TRBJ2-3
CDR3nt: TGTGCCAGCAGTTCACCGGACGGGAGCTTTTTT
CDR3aa: CASSSPDGSFF

len: 15
d_gene: .
abundance: .
v_gene: TRBV20-1
j_gene: TRBJ2-3
CDR3nt: TGCAGTGCTAGTTCTTTGGTAGCGAGGACAGATACGCAGTATTTT
CDR3aa: CSASSLVARTDTQYF

len: 17
d_gene: TRBD2
abundance: .
v_gene: TRBV28
j_gene: TRBJ2-7
CDR3nt: TGTGCCAGCAGTATCCCCTCCGGACTAGCGGGGGGGCTCGAGCAGTACTTC
CDR3aa: CASSIPSGLAGGLEQYF

len: 17
d_gene: .
abundance: .
v_gene: TRBV7-2
j_gene: TRBJ1-5
CDR3nt: TGTGCCAGCAGTCCAAGGGGTACCTATGATAGCAATCAGCCCCAGCATTTT
CDR3aa: CASSPRGTYDSNQPQHF

len: 15
d_gene: .
abundance: .
v_gene: TRBV15
j_gene: TRBJ1-2
CDR3nt: TGTGCCACCAGCCGGTCGGGAGAAGGGGACTATGGCTACACCTTC
CDR3aa: CATSRSGEGDYGYTF

len: 11
d_gene: .
abundance: .
v_gene: TRBV20-1
j_gene: TRBJ2-3
CDR3nt: TGCAGTGTTGACTGGACAGATACGCAGTATTTT
CDR3aa: CSVDWTDTQYF

len: 14
d_gene: .
abundance: .
v_gene: TRBV6-6
j_gene: TRBJ1-1
CDR3nt: TGTGCCAGCAGTTACGGGGGGGTGAACACTGAAGCTTTCTTT
CDR3aa: CASSYGGVNTEAFF

len: 14
d_gene: .
abundance: .
v_gene: TRBV2
j_gene: TRBJ2-7
CDR3nt: TGTGCCAGCAGGAGCGGGACACTTCAATACGAGCAGTACTTC
CDR3aa: CASRSGTLQYEQYF

len: 11
d_gene: .
abundance: .
v_gene: TRBV10-3
j_gene: TRBJ2-5
CDR3nt: TGTGCCACCAGAATACAAGAGACCCAGTACTTC
CDR3aa: CATRIQETQYF

len: 14
d_gene: .
abundance: once
v_gene: TRBV30
j_gene: TRBJ1-2
CDR3nt: TGTGCCTGGAGTCCCTGGGATCGACAGAGAGGCTACACCTTC
CDR3aa: CAWSPWDRQRGYTF

len: 17
d_gene: TRBD2
abundance: .
v_gene: TRBV7-6
j_gene: TRBJ2-7
CDR3nt: TGTGCCAGCAGCTTAGCGGCGCTAGCGGGGGGATCCTACGAGCAGTACTTC
CDR3aa: CASSLAALAGGSYEQYF

len: 15
d_gene: TRBD2
abundance: .
v_gene: TRBV24-1
j_gene: TRBJ2-1
CDR3nt: TGTGCCACCAGTGCTATAGCGGGGGGGATCAATGAGCAGTTCTTC
CDR3aa: CATSAIAGGINEQFF

len: 15
d_gene: .
abundance: .
v_gene: TRBV27
j_gene: TRBJ1-2
CDR3nt: TGTGCCAGCAGTTTACTGGCAGGACTCAACTATGGCTACACCTTC
CDR3aa: CASSLLAGLNYGYTF

len: 15
d_gene: .
abundance: .
v_gene: TRBV4-1
j_gene: TRBJ1-2
CDR3nt: TGCGCCAGCAGCCAATCCGGGGAGCCTACCTATGGCTACACCTTC
CDR3aa: CASSQSGEPTYGYTF

len: 16
d_gene: TRBD1
abundance: .
v_gene: TRBV29-1
j_gene: TRBJ2-6
CDR3nt: TGCAGCGTCGGGACAGGGGTCCACTCTGGGGCCAACGTCCTGACTTTC
CDR3aa: CSVGTGVHSGANVLTF

len: 18
d_gene: .
abundance: .
v_gene: TRBV15
j_gene: TRBJ1-5
CDR3nt: TGTGCCACCAGCAGAGATGAGGCCCGCCGTCCTAGCAATCAGCCCCAGCATTTT
CDR3aa: CATSRDEARRPSNQPQHF

len: 16
d_gene: .
abundance: .
v_gene: TRBV12-5
j_gene: TRBJ1-3
CDR3nt: TGTGCTAGTGGTTTGGACAGGGACCTGCCTGGAAACACCATATATTTT
CDR3aa: CASGLDRDLPGNTIYF

len: 13
d_gene: TRBD1
abundance: .
v_gene: TRBV2
j_gene: TRBJ1-1
CDR3nt: TGTGCCAGCAGTGGACAGGGAAACACTGAAGCTTTCTTT
CDR3aa: CASSGQGNTEAFF

len: 17
d_gene: TRBD2
abundance: .
v_gene: TRBV7-2
j_gene: TRBJ2-2
CDR3nt: TGTGCCAGCAGCCCGACTAGCGGGGGGCTGTCCACCGGGGAGCTGTTTTTT
CDR3aa: CASSPTSGGLSTGELFF

len: 17
d_gene: .
abundance: .
v_gene: TRBV5-6
j_gene: TRBJ1-5
CDR3nt: TGTGCCAGCAGCTTGGCCGTCGGGACTTATAGCAATCAGCCCCAGCATTTT
CDR3aa: CASSLAVGTYSNQPQHF

len: 13
d_gene: TRBD1
abundance: .
v_gene: TRBV30
j_gene: TRBJ1-2
CDR3nt: TGTGCCTGGAGCAGGGGGCCGGGCGATGGCTACACCTTC
CDR3aa: CAWSRGPGDGYTF

len: 13
d_gene: .
abundance: .
v_gene: TRBV7-3
j_gene: TRBJ2-7
CDR3nt: TGTGCCAGCAGCCTTGCGGATCCCTACGAGCAGTACTTC
CDR3aa: CASSLADPYEQYF

len: 15
d_gene: TRBD1
abundance: .
v_gene: TRBV6-5
j_gene: TRBJ1-1
CDR3nt: TGTGCCAGCAGCCGGTGGAGGGACAGTGGCACTGAAGCTTTCTTT
CDR3aa: CASSRWRDSGTEAFF

len: 15
d_gene: TRBD1
abundance: once
v_gene: TRBV6-2/TRBV6-3
j_gene: TRBJ2-7
CDR3nt: TGTGCCAGCAGCCGAACAGGGGCCACGTTGGACGAGCAGTACTTC
CDR3aa: CASSRTGATLDEQYF

len: 15
d_gene: .
abundance: .
v_gene: TRBV4-1
j_gene: TRBJ1-2
CDR3nt: TGCGCCAGCAGCCAAGATTATGGGCAGCTCTATGGCTACACCTTC
CDR3aa: CASSQDYGQLYGYTF

len: 15
d_gene: .
abundance: .
v_gene: TRBV11-2
j_gene: TRBJ1-2
CDR3nt: TGTGCCAGCAGCTTAGTTGGGGTTAGCGTTTATGGCTACACCTTC
CDR3aa: CASSLVGVSVYGYTF

len: 16
d_gene: TRBD2
abundance: .
v_gene: TRBV5-1
j_gene: TRBJ2-2
CDR3nt: TGCGCCAGCAGCTCGGGACTAGCGGGAGGCACCGGGGAGCTGTTTTTT
CDR3aa: CASSSGLAGGTGELFF